This T cell receptor (beta chain) was observed in a study of blood T cell repertoires in COVID-19. On the study more broadly: The United States, Italy and Spain provided the acute and convalescent COVID-19 samples. T cells, B-cell-depleted T cells, or PBMCs supplied cDNA or gDNA.

Germline V gene sequence: CDR1 LNHDA, CDR2 SQIVND (reference sequence). The length of the CDR3 is 15 residues. The V end was cut by 3 bases, the J end by 0 bases, with 9 bases between. Authors' processing steps: Reference gene primer amplification gave estimated nucleated cell counts. Sequenced by immunoSEQ multiplex PCR; TCRdb stores in-frame clones only, minus some. That table furnishes V, J and clone size, whereas the DNA furnished D and trimming. Here the sample spans 470,000 or so clones, about 89% being singletons. Comments on this clone: The sample carries other DNA sequences with the same CDR3.

The J gene is TRBJ1-5, the V gene TRBV19; perhaps TRBD1 as D (6 bases). This sequence originates from a woman aged 30 to 39 with acute or convalescent COVID-19. Sample: peripheral blood. The CDR3 is CASSIGGASNQPQHF. The CDR3 DNA sequence: TGTGCCAGTAGTATCGGGGGGGCTAGCAATCAGCCCCAGCATTTT.